These 12 T cell receptor beta chains originate from one sample sequenced in a study of cytomegalovirus exposure and HLA in healthy donors. The PCR made use of 60 Vbeta and 13 Jbeta primers. Clones were read by immunoSEQ multiplex PCR, and TCRdb kept only the in-frame ones, dropping some. The top ten clones hold 4.5% to 6% of a sample with around 150,000 clones, roughly 80% of them seen once. Material: PBMCs. These receptors were collected from a woman between 45 and 65 years old in good health and CMV-seronegative.

CDR3 DNA sequence: TGTGCCAGCAGCGCGGACAGGGGGCAATACGAGCAGTACTTC. Translated: CASSADRGQYEQYF. V gene TRBV11-2 combines with J gene TRBJ2-7; 11 bases map to TRBD1. The CDR3 has 14 amino acids. V shed 5 bases, J shed 4 bases, and the junction held 4 bases outside the gene matches. Germline CDR1 SGHAT, CDR2 FQNNGV.

DNA of the CDR3: TGTGCCAGCAGCCAAGTTGGGGTGGAGGCTGAAGCTTTCTTT. Amino acids: CASSQVGVEAEAFF. V is TRBV4-2 and J is TRBJ1-1; D gene unclear. Trimming stripped 1 base from V and 6 bases from J, with 12 bases between. Germline values: CDR1 LGHNA, CDR2 YNFKEQ. This CDR3 has 14 residues.

The chain uses TRBV9 and TRBJ2-3, with a possible D match to TRBD2 (5 bases). Between the trimmed V and J ends, which lost 5 bases and 3 bases, there was a span of 16 bases. This CDR3 comprises 15 residues. In germline, CDR1 is SGDLS, CDR2 YYNGEE. CDR3 coding DNA: TGTGCCAGCAGGTCACGGGGTGGAAGGACAGATACGCAGTATTTT. Residues: CASRSRGGRTDTQYF.

The DNA for the CDR3 is TGTGCCAGTAGTTTCCTCGGGCAGGGTTACGGCTACACCTTC. Its protein product is CASSFLGQGYGYTF. The chain combines TRBV19 with TRBJ1-2; D is perhaps TRBD1 (5 bases). Trimming pared 5 bases from V and 8 bases from J, leaving 18 bases between. Looked up from germline, CDR1 is LNHDA and CDR2 is SQIVND (reference sequence). The CDR3 contains 14 residues.

This chain uses TRBV5-5 with TRBJ2-1; D is possibly TRBD2 (7 bases). V was pared by 0 bases and J by 9 bases, with 19 bases between. The CDR3 covers 16 residues. Germline CDR1 is SGHKS and CDR2 is YYEKEE (reference sequence). In DNA form, the CDR3 reads TGTGCCAGCAGCTTGGGGCGGGGGCCCGGCATTGCTGAGCAGTTCTTC. Protein sequence: CASSLGRGPGIAEQFF. The full variable domain, with the rest looked up from reference TRBV5-5 and TRBJ2-1, is DAGVTQSPTHLIKTRGQQVTLRCSPISGHKSVSWYQQVLGQGPQFIFQYYEKEERGRGNFPDRFSARQFPNYSSELNVNALLLGDSALYLCASSLGRGPGIAEQFFGPGTRLTVL.

The chain is built from TRBV9 and TRBJ1-3, with D possibly TRBD1 on 6 matching bases. The CDR3 has 14 residues. CDR1 SGDLS and CDR2 YYNGEE come from the germline V gene. Trimming took 4 bases from V and 2 from J, leaving 10 bases between them. CDR3: CASSLQGPGNTIYF. DNA for the CDR3: TGTGCCAGCAGCCTACAGGGACCTGGAAACACCATATATTTT.

The gene calls are TRBV7-9 and TRBJ2-1; D gene unclear. Germline V gives CDR1 SEHNR, CDR2 FQNEAQ (reference sequence). The CDR3 consists of 15 residues. Trimming shortened V by 4 bases and J by 3 bases, and 13 bases separated the two germline ends. The CDR3 loop reads CASSWKTGLYNEQFF. In DNA form, the CDR3 reads TGTGCCAGCAGCTGGAAAACGGGTCTCTACAATGAGCAGTTCTTC.

Points on this clone: A read error is likely, as this CDR3 ends without the conserved phenylalanine or tryptophan. V is TRBV25-1 and J is TRBJ2-4; D is perhaps TRBD2 (6 bases). Germline loops: CDR1 MGHDK, CDR2 SYGVNS. The V end lost 5 bases, the J end lost 3 bases, and 14 bases lay between the germline ends. The CDR3 spans 15 residues. This chain's CDR3 is CASSTDQGGKNIQYL. CDR3 in DNA: TGTGCCAGCAGTACCGACCAGGGAGGCAAAAACATTCAGTACCTC.

The chain uses TRBV28 and TRBJ2-5; 7 bases align to TRBD1. With 1 base clipped from V and 3 bases from J, the junction kept 5 bases outside the gene matches. CDR1 is MDHEN and CDR2 is SYDVKM in the germline V gene. The CDR3 has 15 residues. CDR3 amino acids: CASSLSPGGKETQYF. CDR3 bases: TGTGCCAGCAGTTTATCCCCAGGGGGAAAAGAGACCCAGTACTTC.

Regarding this clone: At one end the junction does not follow the germline gene, possibly because of a read error. V gene TRBV19 combines with J gene TRBJ2-7, with D unresolved. CDR1 is LNHDA, CDR2 SQIVND, per germline (reference sequence). CDR3 size: 13 residues. The CDR3 coding sequence is TGTGCCAGTAGTGTAGACACGGCCTACGAGCAGTACTTC. Translation gives CASSVDTAYEQYF.

The CDR3 nucleotides are TGTGCCACCAGCAGAGATCTCCTGGAAAAACTGTTTTTT. Translating it yields CATSRDLLEKLFF. The chain recombines TRBV15 with TRBJ1-4, with unresolved D. The CDR3 has 13 amino acids. Trimming took off 0 bases at V and 8 bases at J, with 7 bases between the two ends. CDR1 and CDR2 (germline): LNHNV, YYDKDF (reference sequence).

The sample holds a few counts of this clone. The chain links TRBV21-1 to TRBJ1-6; the listed D gene, TRBD1, was not tested against the DNA. TRBV21-1 is labeled a pseudogene. The CDR3 loop spans 15 amino acids. CDR3 in DNA: TGTGCCAGCACCGGGACAGGGGACTATAATTCACCCCTCCACTTT. Translation gives CASTGTGDYNSPLHF.